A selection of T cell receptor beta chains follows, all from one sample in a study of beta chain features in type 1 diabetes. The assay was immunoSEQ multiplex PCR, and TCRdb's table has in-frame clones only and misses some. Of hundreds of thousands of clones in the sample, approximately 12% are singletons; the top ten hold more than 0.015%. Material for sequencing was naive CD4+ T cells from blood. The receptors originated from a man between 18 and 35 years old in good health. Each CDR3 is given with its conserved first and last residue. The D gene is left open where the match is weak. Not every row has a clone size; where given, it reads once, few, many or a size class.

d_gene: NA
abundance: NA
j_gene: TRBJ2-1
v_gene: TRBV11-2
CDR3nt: TGTGCCAGCAGCTTAGACCTTCTCCCCTACAATGAGCAGTTCTTC
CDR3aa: CASSLDLLPYNEQFF

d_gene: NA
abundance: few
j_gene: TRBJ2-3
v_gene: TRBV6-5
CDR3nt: TGTGCCAGCAGTTCAGGCACAGATACGCAGTATTTT
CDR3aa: CASSSGTDTQYF

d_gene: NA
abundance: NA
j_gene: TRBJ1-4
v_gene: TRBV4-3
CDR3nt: TGCGCCAGCAGCCAAGGGTTGGGCACGAGTAATGAAAAACTGTTTTTT
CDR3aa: CASSQGLGTSNEKLFF

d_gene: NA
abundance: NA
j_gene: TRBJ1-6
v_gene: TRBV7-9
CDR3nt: TGTGCCAGCAGCTTCGGGGGGCGCAATTCACCCCTCCACTTT
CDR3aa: CASSFGGRNSPLHF

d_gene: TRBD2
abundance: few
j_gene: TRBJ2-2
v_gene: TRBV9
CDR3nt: TGTGCCAGCAGCGTAATTAGCGGGGGCGGGGAGCTGTTTTTT
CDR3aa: CASSVISGGGELFF

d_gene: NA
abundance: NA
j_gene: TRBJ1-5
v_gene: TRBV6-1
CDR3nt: TGTGCCAGCAGTGAAAGAGGGAATCAGCCCCAGCATTTT
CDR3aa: CASSERGNQPQHF

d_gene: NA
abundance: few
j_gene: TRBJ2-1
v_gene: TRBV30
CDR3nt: TGTGCCTGGAGTGTTGGGAGTGAGCAGTTCTTC
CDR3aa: CAWSVGSEQFF

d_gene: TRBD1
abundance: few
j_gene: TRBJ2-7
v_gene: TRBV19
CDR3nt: TGTGCCAGTAGTATCCCCGGGACAGTCCAGTACTTC
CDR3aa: CASSIPGTVQYF

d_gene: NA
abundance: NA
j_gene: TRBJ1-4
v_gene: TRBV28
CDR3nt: TGTGCCAGCAGCCCATTCCGGGATTTGGAAAAACTGTTTTTT
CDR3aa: CASSPFRDLEKLFF

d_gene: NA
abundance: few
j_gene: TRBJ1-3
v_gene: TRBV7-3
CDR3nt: TGTGCCAGCAGCTTATCCGCAGGGGCTGGAAACACCATATATTTT
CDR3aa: CASSLSAGAGNTIYF

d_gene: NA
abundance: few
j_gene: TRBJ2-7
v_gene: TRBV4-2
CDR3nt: TGTGCCAGCAGCCAGGCGGGACAGCTCTACGAGCAGTACTTC
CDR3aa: CASSQAGQLYEQYF

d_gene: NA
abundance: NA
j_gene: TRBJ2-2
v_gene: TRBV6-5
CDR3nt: TGTGCCACTAGGCCCTGGGGGCCCGGGGAGCTGTTTTTT
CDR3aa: CATRPWGPGELFF

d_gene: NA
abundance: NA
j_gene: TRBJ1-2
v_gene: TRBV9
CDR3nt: TGTGCCAGCAGCGTAGAGGGGGTTCACTATGGCTACACCTTC
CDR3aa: CASSVEGVHYGYTF

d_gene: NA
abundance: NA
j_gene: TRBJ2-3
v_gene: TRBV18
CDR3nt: TGTGCCAGCTCACCTCCCGGACTAAGAAATACAGATACGCAGTATTTT
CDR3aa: CASSPPGLRNTDTQYF

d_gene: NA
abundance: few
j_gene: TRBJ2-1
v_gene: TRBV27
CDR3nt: TGTGCCAGCATGCGGGGTGACATTACGAATGAGCAGTTCTTC
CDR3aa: CASMRGDITNEQFF

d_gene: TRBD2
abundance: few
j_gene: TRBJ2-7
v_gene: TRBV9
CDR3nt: TGTGCCAGCAGCCCGGGACTAGCGGGAGTCGAGCAGTACTTC
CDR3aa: CASSPGLAGVEQYF

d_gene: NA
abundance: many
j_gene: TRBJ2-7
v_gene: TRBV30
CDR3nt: TGTGCCTATCAGGTCATCGAGCAGTACTTC
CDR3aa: CAYQVIEQYF

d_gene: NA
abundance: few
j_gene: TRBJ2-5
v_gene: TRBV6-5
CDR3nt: TGTGCCAGCAGTTACGGAAGCCGGGGGTACCAAGAGACCCAGTACTTC
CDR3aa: CASSYGSRGYQETQYF

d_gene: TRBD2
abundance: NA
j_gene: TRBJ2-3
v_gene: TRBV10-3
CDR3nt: TGTGCCATCAGTGAAAGTGTGGGGCGGGAGATCTCAGATACGCAGTATTTT
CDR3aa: CAISESVGREISDTQYF

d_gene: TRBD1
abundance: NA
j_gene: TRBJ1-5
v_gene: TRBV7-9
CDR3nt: TGTGCCAGCAGACAGGGGGACAGCCAGAATCAGCCCCAGCATTTT
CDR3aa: CASRQGDSQNQPQHF

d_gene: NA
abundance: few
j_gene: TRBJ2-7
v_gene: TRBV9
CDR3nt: TGTGCCTGTTGTAGGGGGACCGACGGTAAGCAGTACTTC
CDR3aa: CACCRGTDGKQYF

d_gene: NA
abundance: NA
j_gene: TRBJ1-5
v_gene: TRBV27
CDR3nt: TGTGCCAGCAGTTTCTATAATAGCAATCAGCCCCAGCATTTT
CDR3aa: CASSFYNSNQPQHF

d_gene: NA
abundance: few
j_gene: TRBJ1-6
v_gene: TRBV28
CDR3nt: TGTGCCAGCAGTTTCCCCAATCAGGCGCCCCTCCACTTT
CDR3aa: CASSFPNQAPLHF

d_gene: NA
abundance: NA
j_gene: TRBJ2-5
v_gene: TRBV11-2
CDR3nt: TGTGCCAGCAGCTTACTCCCAGAGACCCAGTACTTC
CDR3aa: CASSLLPETQYF

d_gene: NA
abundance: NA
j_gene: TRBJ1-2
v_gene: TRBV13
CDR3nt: TGTGCCAGCAGCCCCACGCGGGTTTTGGATGGCTACACCTTC
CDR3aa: CASSPTRVLDGYTF

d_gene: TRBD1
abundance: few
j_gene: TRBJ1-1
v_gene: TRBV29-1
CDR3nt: TGCAGCGTTGTCGGACAGGGCTTTGGGGGTACTGGTGCTTTCTTT
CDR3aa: CSVVGQGFGGTGAFF

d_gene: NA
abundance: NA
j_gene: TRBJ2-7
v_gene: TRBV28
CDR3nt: TGTGCCAGCAGTTCTACCGGGACTTCTGCAAGGGGCTACGAGCAGTACTTC
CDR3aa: CASSSTGTSARGYEQYF

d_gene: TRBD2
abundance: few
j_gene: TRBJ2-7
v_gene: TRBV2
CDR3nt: TGTGCCAGCAGGAGCCAGCGGGGGAACTACGAGCAGTACTTC
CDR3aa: CASRSQRGNYEQYF

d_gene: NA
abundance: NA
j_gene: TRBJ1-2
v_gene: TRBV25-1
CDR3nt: TGTGCCAGCACAGGGTCAGGATTGGCTAGGGGCTACACCTTC
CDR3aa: CASTGSGLARGYTF

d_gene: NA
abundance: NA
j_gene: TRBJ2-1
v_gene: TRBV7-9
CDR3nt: TGTGCCAGCAGCTTAAGGAGAGCCAGGGGTGAGCAGTTCTTC
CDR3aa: CASSLRRARGEQFF

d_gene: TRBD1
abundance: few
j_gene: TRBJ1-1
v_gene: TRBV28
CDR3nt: TGTGCCAGCAGCACAGGGGGGAAGCGGGCTGAAGCTTTCTTT
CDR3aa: CASSTGGKRAEAFF

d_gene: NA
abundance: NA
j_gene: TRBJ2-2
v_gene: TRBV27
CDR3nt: TGTGCCAGCACCGGAGGGCCATTCACCGGGGAGCTGTTTTTT
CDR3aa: CASTGGPFTGELFF

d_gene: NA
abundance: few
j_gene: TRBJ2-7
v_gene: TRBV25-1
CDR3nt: TGTGCCAGCAGTGAACCGGGACATTCTATTGGCTACGAGCAGTACTTC
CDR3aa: CASSEPGHSIGYEQYF

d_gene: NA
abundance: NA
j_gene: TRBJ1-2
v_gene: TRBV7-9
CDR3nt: TGTGCCAGCAGCTTAGCCCTCCCGGTAAACTATGGCTACACCTTC
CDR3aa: CASSLALPVNYGYTF

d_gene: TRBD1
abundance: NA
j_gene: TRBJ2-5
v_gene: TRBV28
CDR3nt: TGTGCCAGCAGGAACAGGGGGGACCAAGAGACCCAGTACTTC
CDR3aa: CASRNRGDQETQYF

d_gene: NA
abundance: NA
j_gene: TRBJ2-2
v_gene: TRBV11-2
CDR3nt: TGTGCCAGCAGCTCTTCCCGACAGAACACCGGGGAGCTGTTTTTT
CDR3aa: CASSSSRQNTGELFF

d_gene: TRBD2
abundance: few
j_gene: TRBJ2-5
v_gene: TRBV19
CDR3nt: TGTGCCAGTAGGGCCCGGAGCGGGGGCCAGGAGACCCAGTACTTC
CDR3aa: CASRARSGGQETQYF

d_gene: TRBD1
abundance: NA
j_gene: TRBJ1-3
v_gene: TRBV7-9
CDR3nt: TGTGCCAGCAGCTTAGTGGCCGGGACAGGCCAGAACACCATATATTTT
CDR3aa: CASSLVAGTGQNTIYF

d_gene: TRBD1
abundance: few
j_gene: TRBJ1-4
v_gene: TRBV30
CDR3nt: TGTGCCTGGGCGACAGGGACTAATGAAAAACTGTTTTTT
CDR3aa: CAWATGTNEKLFF

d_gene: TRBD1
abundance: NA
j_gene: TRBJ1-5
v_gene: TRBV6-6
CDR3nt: TGTGCCAGCAGTAAGGACAGGGATCAGCCCCAGCATTTT
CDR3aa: CASSKDRDQPQHF

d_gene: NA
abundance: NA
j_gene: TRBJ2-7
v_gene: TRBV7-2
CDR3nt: TGTGCCAGCAGCTTATGGCAGGGGCGGGCATACGAGCAGTACTTC
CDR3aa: CASSLWQGRAYEQYF

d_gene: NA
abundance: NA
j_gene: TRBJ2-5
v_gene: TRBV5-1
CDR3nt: TGCGCCAGCAGCTGGAGGACAGACCAAGAGACCCAGTACTTC
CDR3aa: CASSWRTDQETQYF

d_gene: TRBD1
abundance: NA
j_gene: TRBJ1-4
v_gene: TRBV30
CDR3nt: TGTGCCTGGAGTCCCCTAAACAGGGGGAAACTGTTTTTT
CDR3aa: CAWSPLNRGKLFF

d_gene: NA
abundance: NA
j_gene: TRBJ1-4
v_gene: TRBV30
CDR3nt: TGTGCCTGGAGTCTTACAACTAATGAAAAACTGTTTTTT
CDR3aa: CAWSLTTNEKLFF

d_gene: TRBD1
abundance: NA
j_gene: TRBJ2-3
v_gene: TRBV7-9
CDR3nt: TGTGCCAGCAGCCGACAGGGGGCGGCTAGGGTGGATACGCAGTATTTT
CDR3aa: CASSRQGAARVDTQYF